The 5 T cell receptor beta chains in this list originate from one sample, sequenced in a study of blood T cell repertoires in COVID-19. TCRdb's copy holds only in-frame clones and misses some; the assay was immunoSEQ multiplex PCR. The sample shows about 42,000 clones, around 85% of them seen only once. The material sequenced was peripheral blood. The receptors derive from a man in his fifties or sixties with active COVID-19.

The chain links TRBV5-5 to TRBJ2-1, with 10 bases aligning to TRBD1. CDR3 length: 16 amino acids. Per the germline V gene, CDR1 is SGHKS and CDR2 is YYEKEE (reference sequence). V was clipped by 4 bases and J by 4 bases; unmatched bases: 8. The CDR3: CASSASGTGDYNEQFF. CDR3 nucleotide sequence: TGTGCCAGCAGCGCCTCCGGGACAGGGGATTACAATGAGCAGTTCTTC.

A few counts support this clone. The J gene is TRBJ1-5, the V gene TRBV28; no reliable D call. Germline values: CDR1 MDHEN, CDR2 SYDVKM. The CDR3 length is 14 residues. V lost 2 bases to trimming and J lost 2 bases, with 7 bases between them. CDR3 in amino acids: CASSLIGGNQPQHF. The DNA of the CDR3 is TGTGCCAGCAGTTTAATCGGGGGCAATCAGCCCCAGCATTTT.

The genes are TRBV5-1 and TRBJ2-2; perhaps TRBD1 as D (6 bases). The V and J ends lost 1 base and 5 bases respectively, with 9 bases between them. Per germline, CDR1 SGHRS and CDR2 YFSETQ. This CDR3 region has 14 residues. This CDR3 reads CASSLRQVTGELFF. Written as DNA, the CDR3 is TGCGCCAGCAGCTTGCGACAGGTTACCGGGGAGCTGTTTTTT.

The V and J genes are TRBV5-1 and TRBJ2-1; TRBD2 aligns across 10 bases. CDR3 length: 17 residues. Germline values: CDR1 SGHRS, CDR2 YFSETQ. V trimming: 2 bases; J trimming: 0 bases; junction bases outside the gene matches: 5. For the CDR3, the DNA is TGCGCCAGCAGCTTTCGGACTAGCGGTAGCTCCTACAATGAGCAGTTCTTC. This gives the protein CASSFRTSGSSYNEQFF. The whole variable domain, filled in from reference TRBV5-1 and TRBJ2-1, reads KAGVTQTPRYLIKTRGQQVTLSCSPISGHRSVSWYQQTPGQGLQFLFEYFSETQRNKGNFPGRFSGRQFSNSRSEMNVSTLELGDSALYLCASSFRTSGSSYNEQFFGPGTRLTVL.

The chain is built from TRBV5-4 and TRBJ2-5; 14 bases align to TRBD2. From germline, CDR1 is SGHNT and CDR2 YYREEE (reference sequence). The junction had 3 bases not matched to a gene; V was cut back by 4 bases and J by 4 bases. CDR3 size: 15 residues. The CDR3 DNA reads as TGTGCCAGCAGCCCCGGGACTAGCGGGGGAGAGACCCAGTACTTC. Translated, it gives CASSPGTSGGETQYF.